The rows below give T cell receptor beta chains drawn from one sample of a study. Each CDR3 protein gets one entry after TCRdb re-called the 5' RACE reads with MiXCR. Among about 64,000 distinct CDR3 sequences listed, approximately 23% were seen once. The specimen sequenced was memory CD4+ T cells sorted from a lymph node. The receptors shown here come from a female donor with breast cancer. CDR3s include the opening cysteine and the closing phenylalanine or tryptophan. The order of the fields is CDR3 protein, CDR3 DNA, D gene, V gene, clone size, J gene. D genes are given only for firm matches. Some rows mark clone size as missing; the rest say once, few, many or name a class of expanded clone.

CDR3aa: CASNRLQLGTDTQYF; CDR3nt: TGTGCCAGCAACAGACTTCAGCTAGGCACAGATACGCAGTATTTT; d_gene: -; v_gene: TRBV28; abundance: -; j_gene: TRBJ2-3
CDR3aa: CASSLLAGEGDTQYF; CDR3nt: TGTGCCAGCAGCTTACTTGCGGGAGAGGGAGATACGCAGTATTTT; d_gene: TRBD2; v_gene: TRBV7-3; abundance: many; j_gene: TRBJ2-3
CDR3aa: CASSSGVGTEAFF; CDR3nt: TGTGCCAGCAGCTCCGGGGTCGGAACTGAAGCTTTCTTT; d_gene: -; v_gene: TRBV11-2; abundance: once; j_gene: TRBJ1-1
CDR3aa: CASSDGRCGYTF; CDR3nt: TGTGCCAGCTCGGACGGTCGATGTGGCTACACCTTC; d_gene: -; v_gene: TRBV25-1; abundance: -; j_gene: TRBJ1-2
CDR3aa: CTSSPPRGGGGTDTQYF; CDR3nt: TGTACCAGCAGCCCACCACGGGGCGGGGGGGGGACAGATACGCAGTATTTT; d_gene: TRBD2; v_gene: TRBV7-2; abundance: -; j_gene: TRBJ2-3
CDR3aa: CASSLSGGSGQPQHF; CDR3nt: TGTGCCAGCAGCTTATCGGGAGGGAGTGGTCAGCCCCAGCATTTT; d_gene: -; v_gene: TRBV7-2; abundance: few; j_gene: TRBJ1-5
CDR3aa: CATSWGTGGARFYNEQFF; CDR3nt: TGTGCCACCAGCTGGGGGACAGGGGGCGCAAGGTTTTACAATGAGCAGTTCTTC; d_gene: TRBD1; v_gene: TRBV24-1; abundance: few; j_gene: TRBJ2-1
CDR3aa: CASSVTGSSDGYTF; CDR3nt: TGTGCCAGCAGCGTAACAGGGTCGAGTGATGGCTACACCTTC; d_gene: -; v_gene: TRBV9; abundance: -; j_gene: TRBJ1-2
CDR3aa: CASSLLGRTQETQYF; CDR3nt: TGTGCCAGCAGCTTGTTAGGCCGGACCCAAGAGACCCAGTACTTC; d_gene: -; v_gene: TRBV7-9; abundance: few; j_gene: TRBJ2-5
CDR3aa: CASSLEGSPSDTQYF; CDR3nt: TGCGCCAGCAGCTTGGAAGGAAGCCCATCGGATACGCAGTATTTT; d_gene: -; v_gene: TRBV5-1; abundance: -; j_gene: TRBJ2-3
CDR3aa: CASSFGFRKGRGDGGYTF; CDR3nt: TGTGCCAGCAGTTTTGGTTTCCGGAAGGGGCGCGGAGATGGTGGCTACACCTTC; d_gene: -; v_gene: TRBV28; abundance: -; j_gene: TRBJ1-2
CDR3aa: CASTSMTIGYTF; CDR3nt: TGCGCCAGCACGTCCATGACCATTGGCTACACCTTC; d_gene: -; v_gene: TRBV10-2; abundance: -; j_gene: TRBJ1-2
CDR3aa: CASSPSSVSGNTIYF; CDR3nt: TGTGCCAGCAGCCCCTCCTCCGTCTCTGGAAACACCATATATTTT; d_gene: -; v_gene: TRBV27; abundance: once; j_gene: TRBJ1-3
CDR3aa: CASSRQDRGYTF; CDR3nt: TGTGCCAGCAGCCGACAGGATCGCGGCTACACCTTC; d_gene: -; v_gene: TRBV7-9; abundance: many; j_gene: TRBJ1-2
CDR3aa: CASSTAGTGGTEAFF; CDR3nt: TGTGCCAGCAGTACAGCCGGGACAGGGGGCACTGAAGCTTTCTTT; d_gene: TRBD1; v_gene: TRBV6-6; abundance: -; j_gene: TRBJ1-1
CDR3aa: CASSQVGFWYTEAFF; CDR3nt: TGCGCCAGCAGCCAAGTGGGATTTTGGTACACTGAAGCTTTCTTT; d_gene: -; v_gene: TRBV4-1; abundance: -; j_gene: TRBJ1-1
CDR3aa: CASYAGTGGLEQYF; CDR3nt: TGCGCCAGCTACGCCGGGACAGGGGGTCTCGAGCAGTACTTC; d_gene: TRBD1; v_gene: TRBV5-1; abundance: few; j_gene: TRBJ2-7
CDR3aa: CSARVAGVDAEQFF; CDR3nt: TGCAGTGCTAGAGTAGCGGGAGTGGACGCTGAGCAGTTCTTC; d_gene: TRBD2; v_gene: TRBV20-1; abundance: -; j_gene: TRBJ2-1
CDR3aa: CASGVTSGRTDEQFF; CDR3nt: TGCGCCAGCGGAGTGACTAGCGGGAGAACGGATGAGCAGTTCTTC; d_gene: TRBD2; v_gene: TRBV5-1; abundance: -; j_gene: TRBJ2-1
CDR3aa: CASSLEGPQYF; CDR3nt: TGCGCCAGCAGCTTAGAGGGCCCGCAGTATTTT; d_gene: -; v_gene: TRBV5-1; abundance: few; j_gene: TRBJ2-3
CDR3aa: CASSPKGQGYGYTF; CDR3nt: TGCGCCAGCAGCCCCAAAGGACAGGGGTACGGCTACACCTTC; d_gene: TRBD1; v_gene: TRBV5-1; abundance: many; j_gene: TRBJ1-2
CDR3aa: CASRRAGLDSYNEQFF; CDR3nt: TGTGCCAGCAGAAGAGCGGGACTCGACAGCTACAATGAGCAGTTCTTC; d_gene: TRBD2; v_gene: TRBV12-3/TRBV12-4; abundance: many; j_gene: TRBJ2-1
CDR3aa: CASSLGTGSSGETQYF; CDR3nt: TGCGCCAGCAGCTTGGGGACCGGCTCCAGTGGGGAGACCCAGTACTTC; d_gene: -; v_gene: TRBV5-1; abundance: many; j_gene: TRBJ2-5
CDR3aa: CASSPTRETQYF; CDR3nt: TGTGCCAGCAGCCCAACGAGAGAGACCCAGTACTTC; d_gene: -; v_gene: TRBV7-2; abundance: many; j_gene: TRBJ2-5
CDR3aa: CASSPQGTARPQHF; CDR3nt: TGTGCCAGCAGCCCACAGGGGACTGCCCGGCCCCAGCATTTT; d_gene: TRBD1; v_gene: TRBV7-2; abundance: few; j_gene: TRBJ1-5
CDR3aa: CASSNQPGQGVNEQFF; CDR3nt: TGTGCCAGCAGCAACCAACCGGGACAGGGGGTCAATGAGCAGTTCTTC; d_gene: TRBD1; v_gene: TRBV11-3; abundance: -; j_gene: TRBJ2-1
CDR3aa: CASSLGRRTGSIYEQYF; CDR3nt: TGTGCCAGCAGCTTAGGTAGGCGGACAGGGAGTATCTACGAGCAGTACTTC; d_gene: TRBD1; v_gene: TRBV7-2; abundance: many; j_gene: TRBJ2-7
CDR3aa: CATSDGGFNQPQHF; CDR3nt: TGTGCCACCAGTGATGGCGGTTTCAATCAGCCCCAGCATTTT; d_gene: -; v_gene: TRBV24-1; abundance: few; j_gene: TRBJ1-5
CDR3aa: CASSLRGRDSPYGYTF; CDR3nt: TGTGCCAGCAGCCTCAGAGGTCGGGACAGTCCTTATGGCTACACCTTC; d_gene: TRBD1; v_gene: TRBV7-2; abundance: -; j_gene: TRBJ1-2
CDR3aa: CSANSGGSSADTQYF; CDR3nt: TGCAGTGCTAACTCCGGCGGGAGTAGCGCAGATACGCAGTATTTT; d_gene: TRBD2; v_gene: TRBV20-1; abundance: -; j_gene: TRBJ2-3
CDR3aa: CASSFSLSGANVLTF; CDR3nt: TGTGCCAGCAGTTTTTCCCTCAGTGGGGCCAACGTCCTGACTTTC; d_gene: -; v_gene: TRBV27; abundance: few; j_gene: TRBJ2-6
CDR3aa: CAISGVELAGINEQFF; CDR3nt: TGTGCCATCAGTGGGGTCGAACTAGCGGGAATCAATGAGCAGTTCTTC; d_gene: TRBD2; v_gene: TRBV10-3; abundance: many; j_gene: TRBJ2-1
CDR3aa: CATSRGSGGLDGNEQFF; CDR3nt: TGTGCCACCAGCAGAGGGTCTGGCGGGTTGGATGGGAATGAGCAGTTCTTC; d_gene: -; v_gene: TRBV15; abundance: -; j_gene: TRBJ2-1
CDR3aa: CASSLQSGVYEQYF; CDR3nt: TGCGCCAGCAGCTTACAATCGGGAGTCTACGAGCAGTACTTC; d_gene: -; v_gene: TRBV5-1; abundance: few; j_gene: TRBJ2-7
CDR3aa: CASSQESTDTQYF; CDR3nt: TGTGCCAGCAGCCAAGAATCGACAGATACGCAGTATTTT; d_gene: -; v_gene: TRBV4-2; abundance: few; j_gene: TRBJ2-3
CDR3aa: CASSYGGTTGPPREQYF; CDR3nt: TGTGCCAGCAGTTACGGAGGGACGACGGGGCCCCCTCGCGAGCAGTACTTC; d_gene: -; v_gene: TRBV6-5; abundance: many; j_gene: TRBJ2-7
CDR3aa: CAISVAGGANEQFF; CDR3nt: TGTGCCATCAGTGTCGCGGGGGGTGCGAATGAGCAGTTCTTC; d_gene: TRBD2; v_gene: TRBV10-3; abundance: many; j_gene: TRBJ2-1
CDR3aa: CASSLAAGGLYNEQFF; CDR3nt: TGCGCCAGCAGCTTGGCCGCGGGAGGTTTATACAATGAGCAGTTCTTC; d_gene: TRBD2; v_gene: TRBV5-1; abundance: -; j_gene: TRBJ2-1
CDR3aa: CASSLWTSQETQYF; CDR3nt: TGTGCCAGCAGCTTATGGACTAGTCAAGAGACCCAGTACTTC; d_gene: TRBD2; v_gene: TRBV7-6; abundance: -; j_gene: TRBJ2-5
CDR3aa: CASSPTMNTEAFF; CDR3nt: TGTGCCAGTAGTCCCACTATGAACACTGAAGCTTTCTTT; d_gene: -; v_gene: TRBV19; abundance: -; j_gene: TRBJ1-1
CDR3aa: CASSHNPREFTMNTEAFF; CDR3nt: TGTGCCAGCAGTCACAATCCCAGGGAATTCACAATGAACACTGAAGCTTTCTTT; d_gene: -; v_gene: TRBV27; abundance: -; j_gene: TRBJ1-1